This TCR beta chain was obtained from a study of blood T cell repertoires in COVID-19. V dropped 5 bases and J dropped 4 bases, with 9 bases sitting between them. In germline, CDR1 is MNHEY, CDR2 SVGAGI. The CDR3 is 13 residues long. Clones were read by immunoSEQ multiplex PCR, and TCRdb kept only the in-frame ones, dropping some. This sample has 150,000 or so clones; roughly 80% occur once, and the top ten carry over 2.5%. The origin of this receptor is a woman older than 75 with acute or convalescent COVID-19. The chain employs TRBV6-5 and TRBJ1-5; possible D gene TRBD1, 6 bases. Material for sequencing was peripheral blood. CDR3 sequence reads: CASSRTVNQPQHF. The CDR3 DNA reads as TGTGCCAGCAGTCGGACAGTAAATCAGCCCCAGCATTTT.